Detailed here is one T cell receptor beta chain. Antigen unknown. TCRdb reprocessed the RT-PCR reads via MiXCR and lists one record per CDR3 protein. The repertoire includes 400,000 to 650,000 distinct CDR3 sequences, 6.5% to 8% of them detected once, and 10% to 15% sits in the top ten. This entry belongs to a study of response to subunit inactivated influenza vaccine. Points from the study as a whole: Authors suggested each seasonal influenza vaccination recruits few new T cells.

Sequenced material: PBMCs from blood, taken less than 30 months after vaccination. The receptor comes from a man between 45 and 75 years old who received an inactivated influenza vaccine.

CDR3 nucleotide sequence: TGCAGTGCCCTGGACAACCTCTATGGCTACACCTTC. Amino acid sequence: CSALDNLYGYTF. The V and J genes are TRBV20-1 and TRBJ1-2, with D possibly TRBD1 on 5 matching bases. Trimming shortened V by 6 bases and J by 4 bases, and 12 bases separated the two germline ends. The V gene's germline CDR1 is DFQATT and CDR2 SNEGSKA (reference sequence). The CDR3 contains 12 residues.